A selection of T cell receptor beta chains follows, all from one sample in a study of T cell responses to AZD1222 COVID-19 vaccine. Repertoires were generated with immunoSEQ multiplex PCR, while TCRdb's copy carries only in-frame clones and drops some. Among some 100,000 clones listed, approximately 86% were seen once. The sample in question was peripheral blood, obtained on day 0 of MenACWY control vaccination. The source of these receptors is an adult in good health. The CDR3 runs from the conserved cysteine through the conserved F or W. A D gene is named only where the DNA matches it firmly. Size is stated for part of the rows, as once, few or many counts, or as a class when the clone is expanded.

d_call	j_call	cdr3_length	clone_size	v_call	cdr3_nt	cdr3_aa
.	TRBJ1-6	12	.	TRBV3-1/TRBV3-2	TGTGCCAGCAGTTTCAGTGATTCACCCCTCCACTTT	CASSFSDSPLHF
.	TRBJ1-4	15	.	TRBV16	TGTGCCAGCAGCCAATCGTCGACAGATAATGAAAAACTGTTTTTT	CASSQSSTDNEKLFF
TRBD2	TRBJ2-4	16	.	TRBV19	TGTGCCAGTAGTATAGGACTAGCGGACACCAAAAACATTCAGTACTTC	CASSIGLADTKNIQYF
TRBD2	TRBJ2-1	15	once	TRBV12-5	TGTGCTAGTGCCGTTAGCGGGAGCCTCTACAATGAGCAGTTCTTC	CASAVSGSLYNEQFF
TRBD1	TRBJ2-7	12	once	TRBV7-2	TGTGCCAGCAGCTTGACAGGGTACGAGCAGTACTTC	CASSLTGYEQYF
.	TRBJ2-5	15	once	TRBV28	TGTGCCAGCAGTTTTCTTGGGGCCAGCAAAGAGACCCAGTACTTC	CASSFLGASKETQYF
.	TRBJ2-2	17	.	TRBV7-8	TGTGCCAGCAGCGAACTGAGCGTCCACGCGAACACCGGGGAGCTGTTTTTT	CASSELSVHANTGELFF
TRBD2	TRBJ2-1	14	.	TRBV6-2/TRBV6-3	TGTGCCAGCAGTGCTCCCGGGGGGGCCAGTGAGCAGTTCTTC	CASSAPGGASEQFF
.	TRBJ2-5	15	few	TRBV6-5	TGTGCCAGCAGTTACTCAGGGGGGCCAGGGGAGACCCAGTACTTC	CASSYSGGPGETQYF
.	TRBJ2-7	14	.	TRBV28	TGTGCCAGCAGTTTATCCCGGGGTACCTACGAGCAGTACTTC	CASSLSRGTYEQYF
.	TRBJ1-5	18	.	TRBV4-1	TGCGCCAGCAGCCAAGCCGCCCCGGGACAACTTAGCGATCAGCCCCAGCATTTT	CASSQAAPGQLSDQPQHF
TRBD2	TRBJ2-1	16	.	TRBV9	TGTGCCAGCAGCGCGAGACTAGCGGGGGGGCTTAATGAGCAGTTCTTC	CASSARLAGGLNEQFF
.	TRBJ2-1	13	.	TRBV11-2	TGTGCCAGCAGCTTAGTGGAGGTACGGGAGCAGTTCTTC	CASSLVEVREQFF
TRBD1	TRBJ2-1	15	.	TRBV5-1	TGCGCCAGCAGCTGGGGACAGGGTAATTACAATGAGCAGTTCTTC	CASSWGQGNYNEQFF
.	TRBJ1-1	14	.	TRBV27	TGTGCCAGCAGTCTACAGACCCCGAACACTGAAGCTTTCTTT	CASSLQTPNTEAFF
.	TRBJ1-6	14	.	TRBV3-1/TRBV3-2	TGTGCCAGCAGCCAAGTCGGGGCGAATTCACCCCTCCACTTT	CASSQVGANSPLHF
.	TRBJ1-1	16	.	TRBV10-3	TGTGCCATCAGTGAGGGATCGGACGGGCCCGGGGCTGAAGCTTTCTTT	CAISEGSDGPGAEAFF
.	TRBJ1-5	17	.	TRBV5-6	TGTGCCAGCAGCTTGGGGGCAGTAAGTTGGGGCAATCAGCCCCAGCATTTT	CASSLGAVSWGNQPQHF
.	TRBJ1-4	15	.	TRBV7-8	TGTGCCAGCAGCTTAGCGGGAGGGGGTCGTGAAAAACTGTTTTTT	CASSLAGGGREKLFF
.	TRBJ2-7	12	.	TRBV5-4	TGTGCCAGCAGCTTCTTGACCTACGAGCAGTACTTC	CASSFLTYEQYF
.	TRBJ1-1	13	.	TRBV19	TGTGCCAGTAGTATAGGGGGCAGGCGTGAAGCTTTCTTT	CASSIGGRREAFF
.	TRBJ1-2	15	.	TRBV3-1/TRBV3-2	TGTGCCAGCAGTCCGAGCCTAATCGGGACAAGTGGCTACACCTTC	CASSPSLIGTSGYTF
.	TRBJ2-7	16	once	TRBV2	TGTGCCAGCAGTGACCCCCCAACCAGACCCAACTACGAGCAGTACTTC	CASSDPPTRPNYEQYF
.	TRBJ2-7	14	.	TRBV18	TGTGCCAGCTCTCCCCCGGCGGAGAGCTACGAGCAGTACTTC	CASSPPAESYEQYF
TRBD2	TRBJ2-1	16	.	TRBV4-1	TGCGCCAGCAGACCTGAAAGCGGGGCGGTTTACGGTGAGCAGTTCTTC	CASRPESGAVYGEQFF
TRBD1	TRBJ1-5	14	.	TRBV7-2	TGTGCCAGCAGCTTGCTGGGACAGGGCCAGCCCCAGCATTTT	CASSLLGQGQPQHF
.	TRBJ1-6	15	.	TRBV2	TGTGCCAGCAGGAGGGGGAGCTCCTATAATTCACCCCTCCACTTT	CASRRGSSYNSPLHF
.	TRBJ2-4	16	.	TRBV5-8	TGTGCCAGCAGCTCAGGGGACGGGATAGCCAAAAACATTCAGTACTTC	CASSSGDGIAKNIQYF
.	TRBJ2-2	15	once	TRBV7-3	TGTGCCAGCAGCTTAATGGCAGGAGGCACCGGGGAGCTGTTTTTT	CASSLMAGGTGELFF
TRBD1	TRBJ1-6	16	.	TRBV19	TGTGCCAGTAGTGGGGAGACAGGGAGGTTCAATTCACCCCTCCACTTT	CASSGETGRFNSPLHF
TRBD1	TRBJ1-4	18	few	TRBV19	TGTGCCAGCGCCGCGATGTCCCGGGACAGGGGGCGAGGTGAAAAACTGTTTTTT	CASAAMSRDRGRGEKLFF